Many counts were recorded for the clone carrying this TCR beta chain. Its antigen is unidentified. The junction does not match germline at one end; this may be a read error. One entry per CDR3 protein, called by TCRdb with MiXCR from the 5' RACE reads. The sample includes 25,000 to 30,000 distinct CDR3 sequences, around 4% of them seen just once. The data were obtained in a study of early T cells in non-severe SARS-CoV-2 infection. The overall study: Unsorted whole blood bulk RNA was sequenced, with unpaired chains. Study-wide points: Matching results from VDJdb favored anti-spike CD8 responses, leaving private and CD4 specificities undetected.

Per germline, CDR1 SSHAT and CDR2 FNYEAQ (reference sequence). This CDR3 contains 13 residues. Sequencing used whole blood. The sequence was obtained from an adult who was a healthcare worker with PCR-confirmed SARS-CoV-2 infection or an uninfected control (not recorded which). The J gene is TRBJ2-1, the V gene TRBV7-7; 8 bases line up with TRBD2. In DNA form, the CDR3 reads TGTGCTAGCAGCCTAGCGGGCCACAATGAGCAGTTCTTC. This translates into CASSLAGHNEQFF. The full variable domain, in which reference TRBV7-7 and TRBJ2-1 provide the parts outside the CDR3, is GAGVSQSPRYKVTKRGQDVTLRCDPISSHATLYWYQQALGQGPEFLTYFNYEAQPDKSGLPSDRFSAERPEGSISTLTIQRTEQRDSAMYRCASSLAGHNEQFFGPGTRLTVL.